The following is a T cell receptor (beta chain) sequence with its context. Its antigen is unidentified. Investigators sought sequencing depths of between 1 in 200,000 and 1 in 1 million T cells. Assay used: immunoSEQ multiplex PCR; TCRdb lists only in-frame clones, some missing. The sample has roughly 56,000 clones, roughly 71% seen once. This record belongs to a study of cytotoxic CD8 clonotypes in ibrutinib-treated CLL. Study-level points and caveats: Whereas clonality rose at ibrutinib response, it declined toward baseline at progression. The study found baseline clonality above age-matched healthy donors, tracking circulating CD8+ T-cell counts. Among the clonotypes, public ones were uncommon and contracted or held stable on treatment.

The CDR3 runs 15 residues. J lost 2 bases, V lost 7 bases, and 13 bases had no gene match. From germline, CDR1 is SQVTM and CDR2 ANQGSEA. The input for sequencing was PBMCs, taken after 12 months of ibrutinib treatment. The J gene is TRBJ2-5, the V gene TRBV29-1, with 7 bases lining up with TRBD1. The source is a human donor with chronic lymphocytic leukemia. CDR3 loop: CSASSPYRGQETQYF. CDR3 nucleotides: TGCAGCGCCTCGAGCCCCTACAGGGGTCAAGAGACCCAGTACTTC.